The clone carrying this T cell receptor (beta chain) showed up many times. This sample was included in a study of T-cell reconstitution after alpha-beta-depleted transplantation in children. Germline V gene lookup returns CDR1 SQVTM and CDR2 ANQGSEA. The trim removed 2 bases at V and 4 bases at J, leaving 4 bases unmatched. This CDR3 spans 14 amino acids. Unique molecular identifiers were built into the TCRbeta library. TCRdb processed the PCR reads anew with MiXCR; each CDR3 protein has one entry. The sample carries approximately 290,000 distinct CDR3 sequences, roughly 10% recorded once. The sequences come from peripheral blood, collected 180 days after TCRalphabeta/CD19-depleted stem cell transplant. The V gene is TRBV29-1, the J gene TRBJ2-1; 8 bases match TRBD2. The receptor was derived from a male patient between 2 and 10 years old who had a stem cell transplant for chronic granulomatous disease, so the T cells may come from the graft donor. The CDR3 spells CSVETLAVYNEQFF. The CDR3 nucleotides read TGCAGCGTTGAAACACTAGCGGTATACAATGAGCAGTTCTTC.